The 26 T cell receptor beta chains below all came from one sample that was sequenced in a study of blood T cell repertoires in COVID-19. TCRdb's copy holds only in-frame clones and misses some; the assay was immunoSEQ multiplex PCR. The sample holds more than 95,000 clones, 75% to 95% seen once. Sequenced sample: peripheral blood. The source is a man in his 60s with acute or convalescent COVID-19.

The J gene is TRBJ1-5, the V gene TRBV19, with D maybe TRBD1 (6 bases). Germline assignment: CDR1 LNHDA and CDR2 SQIVND (reference sequence). Trimming removed 2 bases from V and 4 bases from J, with 18 bases in between. The CDR3 totals 17 residues. The CDR3 here is CASSIRQRGSGNQPQHF. CDR3 sequence (DNA): TGTGCCAGTAGTATAAGGCAGAGGGGGTCCGGAAATCAGCCCCAGCATTTT.

This clone has a handful of counts. The chain joins TRBV4-1 to TRBJ1-5; tentatively, D is TRBD1 (6 bases). This CDR3 has 15 amino acids. Trimming left V 1 base short and J 7 bases short, with 14 bases between. Germline V gene data show CDR1 as MGHRA and CDR2 as YSYEKL. The CDR3 DNA reads TGCGCCAGCAGCCAAGTGATGGGGGCACGGCAGCCCCAGCATTTT. As protein: CASSQVMGARQPQHF.

The chain joins TRBV27 to TRBJ1-1; 7 bases line up with TRBD1. Germline CDR1 and CDR2: MNHEY and SMNVEV (reference sequence). This CDR3 has 13 amino acids. Germline trimming cut 6 bases from V and 1 base from J; bases unmatched to any gene: 2. The CDR3 nucleotides read TGTGCCAGCAGCCCAGGGGGGAACACTGAAGCTTTCTTT. Its translation is CASSPGGNTEAFF.

The chain employs TRBV2 and TRBJ1-5, with D unresolved. Germline V gene sequence: CDR1 SNHLY, CDR2 FYNNEI. This CDR3 contains 12 residues. Trimming removed 3 bases from V and 8 bases from J, with 8 bases in between. CDR3 in DNA: TGTGCCAGCAGTGAGGCCGGGGAGCCCCAGCATTTT. Its translation is CASSEAGEPQHF.

The chain joins TRBV6-6 to TRBJ1-1; D remains ambiguous. Between the trimmed V and J ends, which lost 0 bases and 13 bases, there was a span of 12 bases. Per germline, CDR1 MNHNY and CDR2 SVGAGI (reference sequence). The length of the CDR3 is 12 residues. CDR3 in amino acids: CASSYSGLDVFF. CDR3 DNA: TGTGCCAGCAGTTACTCTGGCCTCGATGTTTTCTTT.

In its sample, this clone was seen once. The rearrangement links TRBV12-5 to TRBJ2-7; D unclear. Germline lookup yields CDR1 LGHNT and CDR2 FRNRAP. Trimming removed 7 bases from V and 3 bases from J, with 7 bases in between. The CDR3 runs 11 residues. The CDR3 nucleotides are TGTGCTAGTGAACTCTACTACGAGCAGTACTTC. It yields the protein CASELYYEQYF.

For this clone: Other DNA sequences from this sample encode an identical CDR3 as well. This chain connects TRBV30 to TRBJ1-2; D gene unclear. The ends were cut back, 3 bases at V and 3 bases at J, with 8 bases in the middle. This CDR3 is 12 amino acids long. CDR1 GTSNPN and CDR2 SVGIG come from the germline V gene (reference sequence). The CDR3 sequence is CAWSPGDYGYTF. In DNA, the CDR3 is TGTGCCTGGAGCCCGGGAGACTATGGCTACACCTTC.

The chain links TRBV2 to TRBJ2-1; weak D call: TRBD2 (5 bases). The V end lost 4 bases, the J end lost 6 bases, and 16 bases lay between the germline ends. This CDR3 comprises 15 residues. Germline CDR1 and CDR2: SNHLY and FYNNEI. The CDR3 here is CASSVTGFPGNEQFF. The DNA for the CDR3 is TGTGCCAGCAGTGTCACGGGATTCCCGGGCAATGAGCAGTTCTTC. The full variable domain, completed using reference TRBV2 and TRBJ2-1, is EPEVTQTPSHQVTQMGQEVILRCVPISNHLYFYWYRQILGQKVEFLVSFYNNEISEKSEIFDDQFSVERPDGSNFTLKIRSTKLEDSAMYFCASSVTGFPGNEQFFGPGTRLTVL.

This chain links TRBV18 with TRBJ2-2, with TRBD2 matching 9 bases. The CDR3 has 18 residues. Germline values: CDR1 KGHSH, CDR2 LQKENI. Germline trimming cut 3 bases from V and 4 bases from J; bases unmatched to any gene: 12. CDR3 sequence (DNA): TGTGCCAGCTCACCCTACCCCATCCTAGCGGGGTCCACCGGGGAGCTGTTTTTT. Its translation: CASSPYPILAGSTGELFF.

The V call is TRBV4-2, the J call TRBJ1-2; the D is unclear. CDR3 length equals 16 residues. V was trimmed by 2 bases and J by 1 base, leaving 14 bases between them. Germline V gene lookup returns CDR1 LGHNA and CDR2 YNFKEQ. CDR3 bases: TGTGCCAGCAGCCAAAGTGGGGTGGGGAGTAACTATGGCTACACCTTC. It translates to CASSQSGVGSNYGYTF.

The rearrangement joins TRBV19 to TRBJ2-2; 8 nucleotides agree with TRBD1. V trimming: 5 bases; J trimming: 8 bases; junction bases outside the gene matches: 7. The CDR3 covers 14 residues. Germline values: CDR1 LNHDA, CDR2 SQIVND (reference sequence). CDR3 residues: CASSLDRVTGELFF. CDR3 nucleotide sequence: TGTGCCAGTAGTCTGGACAGGGTGACGGGGGAGCTGTTTTTT.

This rearrangement joins TRBV19 to TRBJ1-4; tentatively, D is TRBD1 (6 bases). CDR3 length: 14 amino acids. V shed 4 bases and J shed 4 bases, with 10 bases lying between them. The V gene's germline CDR1 is LNHDA and CDR2 SQIVND (reference sequence). CDR3 coding DNA: TGTGCCAGTAGTACCGGACAGATTAATGAAAAACTGTTTTTT. Translation gives CASSTGQINEKLFF.

V gene TRBV6-5 combines with J gene TRBJ2-3; 8 bases line up with TRBD2. The CDR3 runs 15 residues. The V and J ends lost 6 bases and 0 bases, in that order; junction bases with no gene match: 5. Germline lookup yields CDR1 MNHEY and CDR2 SVGAGI. The CDR3 sequence: CASSLRGASTDTQYF. The CDR3 DNA follows: TGTGCCAGCAGCTTGCGGGGGGCTAGCACAGATACGCAGTATTTT.

This chain joins TRBV6-5 and TRBJ1-1; D may be TRBD1 (5 bases). V lost 4 bases and J 11 bases, leaving 14 bases between the germline ends. The CDR3 spans 12 residues. Germline V lookup: CDR1 MNHEY, CDR2 SVGAGI. In DNA form, the CDR3 reads TGTGCCAGCAGTTTCACGCAGGGAAGGGCTTTCTTT. This sequence encodes CASSFTQGRAFF.

The chain links TRBV5-1 to TRBJ1-1; TRBD1 matches at 8 bases. This CDR3 spans 16 amino acids. Per germline, CDR1 SGHRS and CDR2 YFSETQ. The V segment lost 7 bases and the J segment 1 base; nucleotides outside the gene matches: 12. The chain's CDR3 is CASSDGQGVSNTEAFF. CDR3 sequence (DNA): TGCGCCAGCTCCGACGGACAGGGAGTTTCGAACACTGAAGCTTTCTTT.

This clone came up a few times. V gene TRBV6-5 combines with J gene TRBJ1-4, with D possibly being TRBD1 (5 bases). The CDR3 is made up of 14 amino acids. Germline V gene data show CDR1 as MNHEY and CDR2 as SVGAGI. Between the trimmed V and J ends, which lost 6 bases and 8 bases, there was a span of 16 bases. The CDR3: CASRNLGGYEKLFF. The CDR3 DNA reads as TGTGCCAGCAGGAACCTTGGGGGGTACGAAAAACTGTTTTTT.

This clone showed up just once. The V call is TRBV30, the J call TRBJ1-4; D is ambiguous. The length of the CDR3 is 16 residues. Trimming took off 8 bases at V and 8 bases at J, with 27 bases between the two ends. Germline V gene sequence: CDR1 GTSNPN, CDR2 SVGIG (reference sequence). The CDR3 nucleotides are TGTGCCCTCAGTGTACATCGGCCCCTCCTGGGCGAAAAACTGTTTTTT. This encodes CALSVHRPLLGEKLFF.

The V gene is TRBV19, the J gene TRBJ1-1; D remains unclear. There are 14 residues in the CDR3. The germline gives CDR1 LNHDA, CDR2 SQIVND (reference sequence). V shed 5 bases and J shed 0 bases, with 10 bases lying between them. This chain's CDR3 is CASSPGLMNTEAFF. DNA of the CDR3: TGTGCCAGTAGTCCCGGACTGATGAACACTGAAGCTTTCTTT.

The rearrangement joins TRBV6-5 to TRBJ1-1; D may be TRBD1 (5 bases). V lost 0 bases and J 8 bases, leaving 7 bases between the germline ends. Germline V gene data show CDR1 as MNHEY and CDR2 as SVGAGI. CDR3 length: 12 amino acids. In DNA, the CDR3 is TGTGCCAGCAGTTACTCGGCAGGGGAAGCTTTCTTT. Amino acid sequence: CASSYSAGEAFF.

This rearrangement joins TRBV5-1 to TRBJ2-5; 10 bases match TRBD2. The CDR3 is made up of 17 amino acids. Trimming cost V 0 bases and J 5 bases; bases outside gene matches: 10. The germline V gene has CDR1 SGHRS and CDR2 YFSETQ. CDR3 sequence: CASSLDPPAGGRETQYF. The DNA of the CDR3 is TGCGCCAGCAGCTTGGATCCCCCAGCGGGGGGGCGGGAGACCCAGTACTTC.

This chain links TRBV7-9 with TRBJ1-2; TRBD1 agrees at 10 bases. Germline V gives CDR1 SEHNR, CDR2 FQNEAQ (reference sequence). CDR3 length: 15 residues. The J segment lost 4 bases and the V segment lost 5 bases, leaving 7 bases of the junction unmatched. The CDR3 reads CASSEEDRGAYGYTF. DNA for the CDR3: TGTGCCAGCAGCGAGGAGGACAGGGGGGCCTATGGCTACACCTTC.

This clone was counted once. The chain links TRBV6-4 to TRBJ2-3, with 11 bases fitting TRBD2. The V segment lost 4 bases and the J segment 8 bases; nucleotides outside the gene matches: 5. Germline V gene lookup returns CDR1 MRHNA and CDR2 SNTAGT. The CDR3 has 14 residues. The CDR3 here is CASSAASGGSTQYF. CDR3 coding DNA: TGTGCCAGCAGTGCCGCTAGCGGGGGGAGTACGCAGTATTTT.

J is TRBJ1-2 and V is TRBV10-1; 12 bases match TRBD1. Germline CDR1 is WNHNN and CDR2 is SYGVQD (reference sequence). With V trimmed by 8 bases and J by 8 bases, 6 bases remained unmatched. This CDR3 has 13 residues. The CDR3 spells CASGGQGAEGYTF. CDR3 in DNA: TGCGCCAGCGGGGGACAGGGGGCAGAAGGCTACACCTTC.

The chain couples TRBV19 to TRBJ1-2; a possible D gene is TRBD1 (6 bases). The CDR3 length is 15 residues. Trimming took off 3 bases at V and 5 bases at J, with 16 bases between the two ends. The germline CDR1 and CDR2 sequences are LNHDA and SQIVND (reference sequence). CDR3 DNA sequence: TGTGCCAGTAGTATTAGCGCAGGGGAAACATATGGCTACACCTTC. Translation: CASSISAGETYGYTF.

This clone has more than one count but fewer than ten. As DNA, the CDR3 is TGTGCCAGCAGTTACAGGGAGAACACTGAAGCTTTCTTT. The encoded protein is CASSYRENTEAFF. The chain combines TRBV7-2 with TRBJ1-1; tentatively, D is TRBD1 (6 bases). This CDR3 is built from 13 residues. Trimming took 6 bases from V and 1 from J, leaving 9 bases between them. Germline-derived CDR1 and CDR2 are SGHTA and FQGNSA.

This clone was counted a single time. V is TRBV6-5 and J is TRBJ2-7; TRBD2 matches at 14 bases. Losses at the gene ends were 6 bases for V and 7 bases for J; bases not matched to a gene: 8. This CDR3 contains 15 residues. The germline gives CDR1 MNHEY, CDR2 SVGAGI. The DNA of the CDR3 is TGTGCCAGCAGGATGGGACTAGCGGGGGCTCGGGAGCAGTACGTC. Translating gives CASRMGLAGAREQYV.